This is a list of T cell receptor beta chains from one sample in a study of cytomegalovirus exposure and HLA in healthy donors. Some clones are missing from TCRdb's copy, which holds only in-frame ones; the method was immunoSEQ multiplex PCR. The sample carries 150,000 or so clones, 75% to 85% recorded once. The sample taken for sequencing was PBMCs. The receptors originated from a woman aged 40-49 years in good health and CMV-seropositive. The CDR3 runs from the conserved cysteine through the conserved F or W. The order of the fields is J gene, D gene, V gene, clone size, CDR3 DNA, CDR3 protein. The D gene is left open where the match is weak. The size field is filled for only some rows; it gives once, few, many or a size class.

J gene: TRBJ2-7; D gene: TRBD1; V gene: TRBV29-1; clone size: -; CDR3 DNA: TGCAGCGTTGTAGGAGACAGGGGTCCCAACTACGAGCAGTACTTC; CDR3 protein: CSVVGDRGPNYEQYF
J gene: TRBJ2-7; D gene: TRBD2; V gene: TRBV6-5; clone size: -; CDR3 DNA: TGTGCCAGTCAGCGGGGTAGCTCCTACGAGCAGTACTTC; CDR3 protein: CASQRGSSYEQYF
J gene: TRBJ1-5; D gene: TRBD1; V gene: TRBV28; clone size: -; CDR3 DNA: TGTGCCAGCAGACCGGGGACAGGGCTCAATCAGCCCCAGCATTTT; CDR3 protein: CASRPGTGLNQPQHF
J gene: TRBJ2-2; D gene: -; V gene: TRBV5-1; clone size: few; CDR3 DNA: TGCGCCAGCAGCTTGGCAGGGTGGGCCACCGGGGAGCTGTTTTTT; CDR3 protein: CASSLAGWATGELFF
J gene: TRBJ1-6; D gene: -; V gene: TRBV6-6; clone size: -; CDR3 DNA: TGTGCCGCAGGGAACAGTAAATATAATTCACCCCTCCACTTT; CDR3 protein: CAAGNSKYNSPLHF
J gene: TRBJ1-1; D gene: -; V gene: TRBV27; clone size: -; CDR3 DNA: TGTGCCAGCAGTTTTAGACAGCCGGCCCCAGCTTTCTTT; CDR3 protein: CASSFRQPAPAFF
J gene: TRBJ1-1; D gene: -; V gene: TRBV9; clone size: -; CDR3 DNA: TGTGCCAGCAGCGGACTAGGGACCCACACTGAAGCTTTCTTT; CDR3 protein: CASSGLGTHTEAFF
J gene: TRBJ1-2; D gene: -; V gene: TRBV27; clone size: -; CDR3 DNA: TGTGCCAGCAGCCCTCGGACTCCCCTTAGCTACACCTTC; CDR3 protein: CASSPRTPLSYTF
J gene: TRBJ1-1; D gene: -; V gene: TRBV5-6; clone size: -; CDR3 DNA: TGTGCCAGCAGCACCACTCAGAGGGCTGAAGCTTTCTTT; CDR3 protein: CASSTTQRAEAFF
J gene: TRBJ2-7; D gene: TRBD2; V gene: TRBV6-6; clone size: -; CDR3 DNA: TGTGCCAGCAGTTCGCCGTCGCGGGAGGTAAGCGAGCAGTACTTC; CDR3 protein: CASSSPSREVSEQYF
J gene: TRBJ2-5; D gene: -; V gene: TRBV19; clone size: -; CDR3 DNA: TGTGCCAGTAGTATTGGGGGGAGGACGCAAGAGACCCAGTACTTC; CDR3 protein: CASSIGGRTQETQYF
J gene: TRBJ2-7; D gene: -; V gene: TRBV10-3; clone size: -; CDR3 DNA: TGTGCCATCAGTTCTGAGGACGAGCAGTACTTC; CDR3 protein: CAISSEDEQYF
J gene: TRBJ2-7; D gene: TRBD1; V gene: TRBV11-1; clone size: -; CDR3 DNA: TGTGCCAGCAGCTTAGCCCCCGGGACAGGGAATAACGAGCAGTACTTC; CDR3 protein: CASSLAPGTGNNEQYF
J gene: TRBJ2-1; D gene: -; V gene: TRBV6-5; clone size: -; CDR3 DNA: TGTGCCAGCAGCATACAGGCGAGCTCCTACAATGAGCAGTTCTTC; CDR3 protein: CASSIQASSYNEQFF
J gene: TRBJ1-2; D gene: TRBD1; V gene: TRBV4-1; clone size: -; CDR3 DNA: TGCGCCAGCAGCCAAGGCCCAGGACAGGGGGCTGGCTACACCTTC; CDR3 protein: CASSQGPGQGAGYTF
J gene: TRBJ2-7; D gene: TRBD1; V gene: TRBV30; clone size: -; CDR3 DNA: TGTGCCTGGAGTGTAACCCGGACAGGGCCCTCCTACGAGCAGTACTTC; CDR3 protein: CAWSVTRTGPSYEQYF
J gene: TRBJ2-3; D gene: -; V gene: TRBV18; clone size: -; CDR3 DNA: TGTGCCAGCTCACCAAAACAGGGAGGCACAGATACGCAGTATTTT; CDR3 protein: CASSPKQGGTDTQYF
J gene: TRBJ1-5; D gene: -; V gene: TRBV19; clone size: -; CDR3 DNA: TGTGCCAGTAGTTTGCAGCGCTATAGCAATCAGCCCCAGCATTTT; CDR3 protein: CASSLQRYSNQPQHF
J gene: TRBJ2-7; D gene: TRBD2; V gene: TRBV7-7; clone size: -; CDR3 DNA: TGTGCTAGCAGCCGCCTTGTAGCGGGGCCTTCCTACGAGCAGTACTTC; CDR3 protein: CASSRLVAGPSYEQYF
J gene: TRBJ2-1; D gene: TRBD2; V gene: TRBV6-5; clone size: -; CDR3 DNA: TGTGCCAGCACCCTAGGACTAGCGGGCCGCAATGAGCAGTTCTTC; CDR3 protein: CASTLGLAGRNEQFF
J gene: TRBJ1-1; D gene: -; V gene: TRBV5-6; clone size: -; CDR3 DNA: TGTGCCAGCAGCCCCTCCGGTGCCTTTGGCACTGAAGCTTTCTTT; CDR3 protein: CASSPSGAFGTEAFF
J gene: TRBJ2-5; D gene: -; V gene: TRBV2; clone size: few; CDR3 DNA: TGTGCCAGCAGTCGGGGGAGAGAGGAGACCCAGTACTTC; CDR3 protein: CASSRGREETQYF
J gene: TRBJ2-5; D gene: TRBD2; V gene: TRBV5-1; clone size: -; CDR3 DNA: TGCGCCAGCAGCTTGCCGGGACTAGCAGGCGAGACCCAGTACTTC; CDR3 protein: CASSLPGLAGETQYF
J gene: TRBJ2-1; D gene: TRBD2; V gene: TRBV15; clone size: -; CDR3 DNA: TGTGCCACCACAAAGGGGGGGCTAGCGGGAGGGGGGCTCCGCTACAATGAGCAGTTCTTC; CDR3 protein: CATTKGGLAGGGLRYNEQFF
J gene: TRBJ2-5; D gene: TRBD2; V gene: TRBV7-9; clone size: -; CDR3 DNA: TGTGCCAGCAGCCCGTACCCTAGCGGGACCCGAGAGACCCAGTACTTC; CDR3 protein: CASSPYPSGTRETQYF
J gene: TRBJ2-7; D gene: TRBD2; V gene: TRBV15; clone size: -; CDR3 DNA: TGTGCCACCAGCAGGAGGACTAGCTTACACGAGCAGTACTTC; CDR3 protein: CATSRRTSLHEQYF
J gene: TRBJ1-5; D gene: TRBD1; V gene: TRBV6-6; clone size: once; CDR3 DNA: TGTGCCAGCAGTTACGGAGACAGGGTTGGCCAGCCCCAGCATTTT; CDR3 protein: CASSYGDRVGQPQHF
J gene: TRBJ2-7; D gene: -; V gene: TRBV5-1; clone size: -; CDR3 DNA: TGCGCCAGCAGCTTGCAGTCAGGGGAGTACGAGCAGTACTTC; CDR3 protein: CASSLQSGEYEQYF
J gene: TRBJ1-1; D gene: -; V gene: TRBV2; clone size: -; CDR3 DNA: TGTGCCAGCAGTGATGGGGGGGTCGGCACTGAAGCTTTCTTT; CDR3 protein: CASSDGGVGTEAFF
J gene: TRBJ1-1; D gene: -; V gene: TRBV7-2; clone size: -; CDR3 DNA: TGTGCCAGCAGCTTAGGGTCCGGCACTGAAGCTTTCTTT; CDR3 protein: CASSLGSGTEAFF
J gene: TRBJ2-3; D gene: -; V gene: TRBV11-3; clone size: few; CDR3 DNA: TGTGCCAGCAGCTTAGGGACGGGAATCACAGATACGCAGTATTTT; CDR3 protein: CASSLGTGITDTQYF
J gene: TRBJ2-3; D gene: TRBD2; V gene: TRBV4-1; clone size: -; CDR3 DNA: TGCGCCAGCAGCCAACGCGGACTAGCGGGCAACACAGATACGCAGTATTTT; CDR3 protein: CASSQRGLAGNTDTQYF
J gene: TRBJ2-2; D gene: -; V gene: TRBV19; clone size: -; CDR3 DNA: TGTGCCAGTAAGGAGACTTCCAACACCGGGGAGCTGTTTTTT; CDR3 protein: CASKETSNTGELFF
J gene: TRBJ2-3; D gene: TRBD2; V gene: TRBV5-1; clone size: -; CDR3 DNA: TGCGCCAGCAGCCCGCGGACTAGCGGGAGGGCGTCGACAGATACGCAGTATTTT; CDR3 protein: CASSPRTSGRASTDTQYF
J gene: TRBJ2-1; D gene: -; V gene: TRBV5-1; clone size: -; CDR3 DNA: TGCGCCAGCAGCTGGCCCAAGGAAGGGGGAAATGAGCAGTTCTTC; CDR3 protein: CASSWPKEGGNEQFF
J gene: TRBJ1-3; D gene: TRBD1; V gene: TRBV7-8; clone size: -; CDR3 DNA: TGTGCCAGCAGCGCGGACAGGGGGCCCTTTGGAAACACCATATATTTT; CDR3 protein: CASSADRGPFGNTIYF
J gene: TRBJ2-6; D gene: TRBD2; V gene: TRBV5-1; clone size: -; CDR3 DNA: TGCGCCAGCAGCTTGGGGGGGGGTAGGGCCAACGTCCTGACTTTC; CDR3 protein: CASSLGGGRANVLTF
J gene: TRBJ2-5; D gene: TRBD1; V gene: TRBV30; clone size: once; CDR3 DNA: TGTGCCTGGAGGATCCGGGACAGGGGTGAGGCGGTGTCGAAAAGGGAGACCCAGTACTTC; CDR3 protein: CAWRIRDRGEAVSKRETQYF
J gene: TRBJ1-2; D gene: -; V gene: TRBV29-1; clone size: many; CDR3 DNA: TGCAGCGCCGAGAGGGGGTTGGGCTACACCTTC; CDR3 protein: CSAERGLGYTF
J gene: TRBJ2-1; D gene: TRBD2; V gene: TRBV27; clone size: -; CDR3 DNA: TGTGCCAGCAGTTTAACCCCTCTCGTAGCGGGAGAGTACAATGAGCAGTTCTTC; CDR3 protein: CASSLTPLVAGEYNEQFF
J gene: TRBJ2-1; D gene: TRBD2; V gene: TRBV30; clone size: -; CDR3 DNA: TGTGCCTGGAGAGCTAGCGGGAGTACTTCCAATGAGCAGTTCTTC; CDR3 protein: CAWRASGSTSNEQFF
J gene: TRBJ1-4; D gene: -; V gene: TRBV7-9; clone size: few; CDR3 DNA: TGTGCCAGCAGCGCAGGGTCTGCAACTAATGAAAAACTGTTTTTT; CDR3 protein: CASSAGSATNEKLFF
J gene: TRBJ1-6; D gene: TRBD1; V gene: TRBV27; clone size: -; CDR3 DNA: TGTGCCAGCAGTCCCAGGACAGGGCAAATGAGTAATTCACCCCTCCACTTT; CDR3 protein: CASSPRTGQMSNSPLHF
J gene: TRBJ2-3; D gene: TRBD1; V gene: TRBV5-1; clone size: once; CDR3 DNA: TGCGCCAGCAGCTTGGCAGGGGGATATACGCAGTATTTT; CDR3 protein: CASSLAGGYTQYF
J gene: TRBJ2-7; D gene: TRBD2; V gene: TRBV27; clone size: -; CDR3 DNA: TGTGCCAGCAGGAGAGGACAGGGAACTACTAGCGGGAGGGCCCTCATCCAGTACTTC; CDR3 protein: CASRRGQGTTSGRALIQYF
J gene: TRBJ2-7; D gene: -; V gene: TRBV7-9; clone size: -; CDR3 DNA: TGTGCCAGCAGCGCCGGACTAGGGGGTGATTGCTTC; CDR3 protein: CASSAGLGGDCF
J gene: TRBJ2-1; D gene: -; V gene: TRBV14; clone size: -; CDR3 DNA: TGTGCCAGCAGCCAAATTCTATTCGGCGCTAGCGTTCACAATGAGCAGTTCTTC; CDR3 protein: CASSQILFGASVHNEQFF
J gene: TRBJ1-4; D gene: -; V gene: TRBV18; clone size: -; CDR3 DNA: TGTGCCAGCTCACGGGGAGGGACGGCTGAAAAACTGTTTTTT; CDR3 protein: CASSRGGTAEKLFF
J gene: TRBJ2-7; D gene: TRBD1; V gene: TRBV2; clone size: -; CDR3 DNA: TGTGCCAGCAGTGAAATCCCTGACAGGGGGCATTGGTACGAGCAGTACTTC; CDR3 protein: CASSEIPDRGHWYEQYF
J gene: TRBJ1-1; D gene: -; V gene: TRBV5-6; clone size: -; CDR3 DNA: TGTGCCAGCAGCTTAGGGGAAGGGACTGAAGCTTTCTTT; CDR3 protein: CASSLGEGTEAFF
J gene: TRBJ1-3; D gene: -; V gene: TRBV7-2; clone size: -; CDR3 DNA: TGTGCCAGCAGCCCGAGGGTCGGGGCTGGAAACACCATATATTTT; CDR3 protein: CASSPRVGAGNTIYF
J gene: TRBJ2-5; D gene: -; V gene: TRBV7-8; clone size: -; CDR3 DNA: TGTGCCAGCAGCCCCCTGGAGACCCAGTACTTC; CDR3 protein: CASSPLETQYF
J gene: TRBJ1-2; D gene: -; V gene: TRBV9; clone size: few; CDR3 DNA: TGTGCCAGCAGCGGTGGGAGGGGGGCAATAAGCGGCTACACCTTC; CDR3 protein: CASSGGRGAISGYTF